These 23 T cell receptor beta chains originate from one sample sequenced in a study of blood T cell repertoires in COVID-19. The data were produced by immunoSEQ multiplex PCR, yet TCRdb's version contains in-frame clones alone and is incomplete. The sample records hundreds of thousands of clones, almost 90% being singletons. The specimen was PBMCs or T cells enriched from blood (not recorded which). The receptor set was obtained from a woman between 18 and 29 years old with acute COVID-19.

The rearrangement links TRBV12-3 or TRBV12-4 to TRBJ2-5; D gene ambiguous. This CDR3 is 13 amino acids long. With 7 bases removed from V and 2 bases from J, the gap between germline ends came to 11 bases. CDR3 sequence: CASTKHVQETQYF. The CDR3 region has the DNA TGTGCCAGCACAAAACACGTACAAGAGACCCAGTACTTC.

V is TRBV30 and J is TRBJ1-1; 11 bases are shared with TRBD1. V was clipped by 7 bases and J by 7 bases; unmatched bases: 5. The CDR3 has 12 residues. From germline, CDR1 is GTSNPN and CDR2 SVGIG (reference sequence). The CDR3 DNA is TGTGCCTCCGGACAGGGGGCAGGTGAAGCTTTCTTT. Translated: CASGQGAGEAFF.

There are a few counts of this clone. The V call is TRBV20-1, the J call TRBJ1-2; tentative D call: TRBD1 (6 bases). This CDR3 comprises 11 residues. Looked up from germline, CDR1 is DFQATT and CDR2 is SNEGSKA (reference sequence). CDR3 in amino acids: CLGARNYGYTF. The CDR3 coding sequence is TGCTTGGGGGCACGCAACTATGGCTACACCTTC.

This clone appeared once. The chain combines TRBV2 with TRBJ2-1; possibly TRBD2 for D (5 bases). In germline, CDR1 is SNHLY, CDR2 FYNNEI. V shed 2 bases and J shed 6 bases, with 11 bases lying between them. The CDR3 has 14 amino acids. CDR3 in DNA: TGTGCCAGCAGTGAAAGCGGAGTCCTCAATGAGCAGTTCTTC. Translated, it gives CASSESGVLNEQFF.

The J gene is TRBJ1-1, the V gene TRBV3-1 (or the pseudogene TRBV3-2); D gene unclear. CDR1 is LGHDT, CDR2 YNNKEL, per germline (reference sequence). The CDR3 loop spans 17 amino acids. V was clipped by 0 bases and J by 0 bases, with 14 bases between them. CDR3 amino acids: CASSQEATSELNTEAFF. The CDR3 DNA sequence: TGTGCCAGCAGCCAAGAAGCCACGTCGGAGTTGAACACTGAAGCTTTCTTT.

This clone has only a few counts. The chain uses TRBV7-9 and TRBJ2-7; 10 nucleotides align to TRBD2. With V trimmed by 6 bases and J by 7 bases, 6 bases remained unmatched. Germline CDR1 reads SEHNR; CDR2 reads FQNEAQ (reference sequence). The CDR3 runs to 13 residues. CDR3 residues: CASRLAGRREQYF. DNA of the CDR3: TGTGCCAGCAGACTAGCGGGACGAAGAGAGCAGTACTTC.

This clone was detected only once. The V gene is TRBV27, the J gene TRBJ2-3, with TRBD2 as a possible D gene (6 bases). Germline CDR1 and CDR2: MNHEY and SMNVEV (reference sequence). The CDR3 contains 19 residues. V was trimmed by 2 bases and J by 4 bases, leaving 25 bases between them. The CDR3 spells CASSLSPPILAENPDTQYF. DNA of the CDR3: TGTGCCAGCAGTTTAAGCCCCCCCATTTTAGCGGAGAACCCAGATACGCAGTATTTT.

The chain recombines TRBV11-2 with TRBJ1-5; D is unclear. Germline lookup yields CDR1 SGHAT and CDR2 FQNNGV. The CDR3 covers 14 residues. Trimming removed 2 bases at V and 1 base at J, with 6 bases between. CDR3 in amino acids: CASSLTGSNQPQHF. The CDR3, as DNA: TGTGCCAGCAGCTTAACGGGGAGCAATCAGCCCCAGCATTTT.

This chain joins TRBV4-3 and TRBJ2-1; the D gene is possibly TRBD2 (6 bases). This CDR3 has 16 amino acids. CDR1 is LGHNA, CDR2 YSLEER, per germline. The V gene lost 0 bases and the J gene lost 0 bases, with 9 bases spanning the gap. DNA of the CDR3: TGCGCCAGCAGCCAAGACGCAGCGGGCTCCTACAATGAGCAGTTCTTC. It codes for CASSQDAAGSYNEQFF.

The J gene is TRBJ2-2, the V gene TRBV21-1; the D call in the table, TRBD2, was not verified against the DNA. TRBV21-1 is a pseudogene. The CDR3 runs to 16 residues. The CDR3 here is CASSGRDSTNTGELFF. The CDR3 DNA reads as TGTGCCAGCAGCGGCCGGGACTCGACCAACACCGGGGAGCTGTTTTTT.

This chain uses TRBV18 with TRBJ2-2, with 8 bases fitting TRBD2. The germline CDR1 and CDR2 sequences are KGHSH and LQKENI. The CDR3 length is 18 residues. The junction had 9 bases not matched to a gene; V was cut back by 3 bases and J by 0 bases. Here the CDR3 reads CASSPDKSGGPNTGELFF. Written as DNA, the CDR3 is TGTGCCAGCTCACCCGACAAGAGCGGGGGACCGAACACCGGGGAGCTGTTTTTT.

The CDR3 sequence: CASSYSASLKETQYF. DNA of the CDR3: TGTGCCAGCAGTTACTCGGCTAGCCTCAAAGAGACCCAGTACTTC. V gene TRBV6-2 or TRBV6-3 combines with J gene TRBJ2-5; the D gene is possibly TRBD2 (5 bases). Germline CDR1 is MNHEY and CDR2 is SVGEGT. Deletions cut 0 bases from V and 3 bases from J, with 11 bases between. CDR3 length equals 15 residues.

CDR3 sequence: CASSASFVRGETQYF. The CDR3 DNA reads as TGTGCCAGCAGCGCCTCTTTCGTAAGGGGAGAGACCCAGTACTTC. The chain couples TRBV27 to TRBJ2-5; D perhaps matches TRBD1 (5 bases). Germline lookup yields CDR1 MNHEY and CDR2 SMNVEV (reference sequence). The CDR3 totals 15 residues. Trimming shortened V by 6 bases and J by 4 bases, and 18 bases separated the two germline ends.

In nucleotides, the CDR3 is TGCGCCAGCAGCAGGACTAGCGGGAGACTATACAATGAGCAGTTCTTC. It codes for CASSRTSGRLYNEQFF. The V and J genes are TRBV5-1 and TRBJ2-1, with 13 bases identical to TRBD2. The V and J ends lost 4 bases and 4 bases, in that order; junction bases with no gene match: 5. Germline V lookup: CDR1 SGHRS, CDR2 YFSETQ. The CDR3 has 16 amino acids. The complete variable domain, with remaining parts taken from reference TRBV5-1 and TRBJ2-1, reads KAGVTQTPRYLIKTRGQQVTLSCSPISGHRSVSWYQQTPGQGLQFLFEYFSETQRNKGNFPGRFSGRQFSNSRSEMNVSTLELGDSALYLCASSRTSGRLYNEQFFGPGTRLTVL.

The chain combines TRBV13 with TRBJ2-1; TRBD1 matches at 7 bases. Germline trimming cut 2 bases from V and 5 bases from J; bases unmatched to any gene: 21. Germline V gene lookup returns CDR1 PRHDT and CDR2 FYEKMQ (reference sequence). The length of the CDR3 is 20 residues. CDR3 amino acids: CASSLWFGTARPGDHNEQFF. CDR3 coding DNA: TGTGCCAGCAGCTTATGGTTTGGGACAGCACGGCCAGGGGATCACAATGAGCAGTTCTTC.

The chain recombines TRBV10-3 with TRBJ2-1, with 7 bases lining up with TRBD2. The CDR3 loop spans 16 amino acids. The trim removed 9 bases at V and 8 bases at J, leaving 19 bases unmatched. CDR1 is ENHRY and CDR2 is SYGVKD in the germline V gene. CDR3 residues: CAIQEEGRASVHEQFF. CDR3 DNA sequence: TGTGCCATACAAGAGGAGGGGAGGGCCTCGGTCCATGAGCAGTTCTTC.

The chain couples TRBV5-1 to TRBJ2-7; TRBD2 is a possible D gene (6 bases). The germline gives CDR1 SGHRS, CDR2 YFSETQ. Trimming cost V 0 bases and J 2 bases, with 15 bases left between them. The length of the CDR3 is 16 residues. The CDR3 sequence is CASSLGGTGETYEQYF. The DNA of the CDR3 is TGCGCCAGCAGCTTGGGTGGGACTGGGGAGACCTACGAGCAGTACTTC. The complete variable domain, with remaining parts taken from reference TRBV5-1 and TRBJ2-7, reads KAGVTQTPRYLIKTRGQQVTLSCSPISGHRSVSWYQQTPGQGLQFLFEYFSETQRNKGNFPGRFSGRQFSNSRSEMNVSTLELGDSALYLCASSLGGTGETYEQYFGPGTRLTVT.

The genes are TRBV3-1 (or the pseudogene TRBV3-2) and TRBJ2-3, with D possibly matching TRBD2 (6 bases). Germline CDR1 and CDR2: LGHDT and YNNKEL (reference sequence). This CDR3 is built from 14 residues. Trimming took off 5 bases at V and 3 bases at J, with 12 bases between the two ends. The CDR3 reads CASSVRRGTDTQYF. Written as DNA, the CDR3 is TGTGCCAGCAGCGTCCGGAGGGGTACAGATACGCAGTATTTT.

In DNA form, the CDR3 reads TGTGCCAGCAGCGCACGGGGGATATCCCAATCTGGAAACACCATATATTTT. Its translation is CASSARGISQSGNTIYF. The chain employs TRBV7-8 and TRBJ1-3, with a possible D match to TRBD1 (5 bases). The CDR3 is made up of 17 amino acids. Trimming took 5 bases from V and 1 from J, leaving 18 bases between them. CDR1 and CDR2 (germline): SGHVS, FQNEAQ. Variable domain in full (rest from reference TRBV7-8 and TRBJ1-3): GAGVSQSPRYKVAKRGQDVALRCDPISGHVSLFWYQQALGQGPEFLTYFQNEAQLDKSGLPSDRFFAERPEGSVSTLKIQRTQQEDSAVYLCASSARGISQSGNTIYFGEGSWLTVV.

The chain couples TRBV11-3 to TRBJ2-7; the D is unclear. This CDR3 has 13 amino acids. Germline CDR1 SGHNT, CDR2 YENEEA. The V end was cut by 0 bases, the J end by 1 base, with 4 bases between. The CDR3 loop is CASSLDRSYEQYF. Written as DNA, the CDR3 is TGTGCCAGCAGCTTAGACAGGTCCTACGAGCAGTACTTC.

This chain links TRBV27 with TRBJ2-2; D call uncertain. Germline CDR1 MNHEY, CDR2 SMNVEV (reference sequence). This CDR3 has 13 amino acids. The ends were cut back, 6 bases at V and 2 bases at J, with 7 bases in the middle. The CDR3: CASSPTNTGELFF. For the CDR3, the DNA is TGTGCCAGCAGCCCAACTAACACCGGGGAGCTGTTTTTT.

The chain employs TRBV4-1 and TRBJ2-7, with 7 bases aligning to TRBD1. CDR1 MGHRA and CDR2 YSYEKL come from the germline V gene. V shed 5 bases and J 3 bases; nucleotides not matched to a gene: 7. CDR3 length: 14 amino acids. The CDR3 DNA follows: TGCGCCAGCAGCACTCAGGACAGGCTCTACGAGCAGTACTTC. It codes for CASSTQDRLYEQYF.

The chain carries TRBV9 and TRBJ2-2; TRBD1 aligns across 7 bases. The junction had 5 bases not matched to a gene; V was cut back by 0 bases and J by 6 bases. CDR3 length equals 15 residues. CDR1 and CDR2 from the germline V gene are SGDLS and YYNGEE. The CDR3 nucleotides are TGTGCCAGCAGCGTAGTTCCAGGGGGTTCCGGGGAGCTGTTTTTT. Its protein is CASSVVPGGSGELFF.